The TCR beta chain under discussion was sequenced for a study of Ad26.COV2.S vaccination and SARS-CoV-2 variants. Across the study: Intramuscular Ad26.COV2.S at 5x10^10 or 1x10^11 viral particles. Study results and limitations: It was reported that spike-specific CD8+ and CD4+ T cell responses were substantially broad after vaccination.

The CDR3 loop spans 9 amino acids. In germline, CDR1 is DFQATT, CDR2 SNEGSKA (reference sequence). As for treatment: around 19 received Ad26.COV2.S at low or high dose, single or two shots; about five received placebo; per-sample allocation not given. The study sampled participants on day 63 after the first vaccine or placebo injection. There are a few counts of this clone. The target antigen is unknown. The junction differs from germline at one of its ends, possibly a read error. The method was immunoSEQ multiplex PCR; TCRdb's version includes in-frame clones alone and lacks a portion of them. The sample includes approximately 300,000 clones, over 80% of them seen just once.

This material consisted of peripheral blood, taken in a trial of Ad26.COV2.S vaccine versus placebo. The genes are TRBV20-1 and TRBJ1-2; D unresolved. This clonotype was obtained from a person aged 18-65 years who received the Ad26.COV2.S COVID-19 vaccine or a placebo. CDR3 coding DNA: TGCAGTGCTAGAGATGGATACACCTTC. Amino acids: CSARDGYTF.